Below are 6 T cell receptor beta chains sequenced from a single sample in a study of T-cell memory formation after mild COVID-19 (dated by TCRdb to about 2021). The library came from 5' RACE. Sequencing used an Illumina NovaSeq 6000. The raw public reads went through TCRdb reprocessing: fastp at Q25, MiXCR clone calling, in-frame beta chains kept. Each record represents a unique CDR3 protein, reported with the most common genes and DNA among its rows. The sample table lists 300,000 to 350,000 distinct CDR3 sequences, 14% of them with a count of one. The top ten hold 21% of the sample. Sequencing used PBMCs or a T cell subset sorted from them (not recorded which). The receptors stem from a man aged 18-30 years who had mild COVID-19 (a few samples of this study predate the infection). The sample titles of this study are shuffled in the database, so cell type and time point are left out; the donor was told from shared clones.

The chain is built from TRBV7-9 and TRBJ1-5; 8 nucleotides match TRBD1. The CDR3 spans 17 residues. J lost 0 bases, V lost 4 bases, and 8 bases had no gene match. Germline lookup yields CDR1 SEHNR and CDR2 FQNEAQ (reference sequence). The DNA for the CDR3 is TGTGCCAGCAGCTCAGACAGGGGCGAGTATAGCAATCAGCCCCAGCATTTT. Translation gives CASSSDRGEYSNQPQHF.

This chain's CDR3 is CASSTSGGARDTQYF. The CDR3 DNA sequence: TGTGCCAGCAGCACTAGCGGGGGGGCGCGGGATACGCAGTATTTT. This sequence joins TRBV28 and TRBJ2-3; 13 bases are shared with TRBD2. The V and J ends lost 6 bases and 6 bases, in that order; junction bases with no gene match: 6. Germline CDR1 and CDR2: MDHEN and SYDVKM. The CDR3 runs to 15 residues.

The CDR3 DNA sequence: TGCAGTGCCAAACAGGGCTACACTGAAGCTTTCTTT. Protein sequence: CSAKQGYTEAFF. V and J are TRBV20-1 and TRBJ1-1, with TRBD1 as a possible D gene (6 bases). This CDR3 is 12 amino acids long. Between the trimmed V and J ends, which lost 6 bases and 3 bases, there was a span of 11 bases. Germline V lookup: CDR1 DFQATT, CDR2 SNEGSKA (reference sequence).

The chain couples TRBV5-4 to TRBJ2-5, with 7 positions matching TRBD1. Unmatched junction bases numbered 9, after V lost 3 bases and J lost 1 base. Looked up from germline, CDR1 is SGHNT and CDR2 is YYREEE (reference sequence). This CDR3 contains 16 residues. The DNA of the CDR3 is TGTGCCAGCAGCTCGGGGACAGTAGCCTTCCAAGAGACCCAGTACTTC. Translation: CASSSGTVAFQETQYF.

In this sample, this clonotype turned up many times. J is TRBJ2-7 and V is TRBV2, with 9 bases fitting TRBD1. Trimming removed 5 bases from V and 5 bases from J; junction bases left unmatched: 4. The CDR3 is made up of 13 amino acids. Germline assignment: CDR1 SNHLY and CDR2 FYNNEI. The CDR3, as DNA: TGTGCCAGCAGTCGGGACAGGGAAGACGAGCAGTACTTC. The encoded protein is CASSRDREDEQYF.

This clonotype was seen at least ten times. This chain connects TRBV7-9 to TRBJ2-7, with 7 bases lining up with TRBD1. Germline assignment: CDR1 SEHNR and CDR2 FQNEAQ (reference sequence). CDR3 length: 15 residues. Germline trimming cut 5 bases from V and 8 bases from J; bases unmatched to any gene: 15. DNA for the CDR3: TGTGCCAGCAGCACCAGCCGGGACAGTTGGTTTCAGCAGTACTTC. Its translation: CASSTSRDSWFQQYF.